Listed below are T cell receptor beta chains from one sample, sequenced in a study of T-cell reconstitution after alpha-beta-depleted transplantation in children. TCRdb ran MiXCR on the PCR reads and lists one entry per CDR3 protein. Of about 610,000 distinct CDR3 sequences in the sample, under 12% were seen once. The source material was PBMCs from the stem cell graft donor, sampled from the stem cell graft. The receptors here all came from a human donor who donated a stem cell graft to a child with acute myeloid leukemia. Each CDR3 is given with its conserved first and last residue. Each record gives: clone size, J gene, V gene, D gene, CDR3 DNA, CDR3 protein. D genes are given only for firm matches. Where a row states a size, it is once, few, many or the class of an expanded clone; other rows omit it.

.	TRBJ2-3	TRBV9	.	TGTGCCAGCAGCGTCAGGAACGGGGATACGCAGTATTTT	CASSVRNGDTQYF
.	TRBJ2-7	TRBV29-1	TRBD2	TGCAGCGTTGCGGGCGGGGGAGGTGACGAGCAGTACTTC	CSVAGGGGDEQYF
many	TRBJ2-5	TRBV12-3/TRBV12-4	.	TGTGCCAGCAGTTTAGACAGCCAAGGAGAGACCCAGTACTTC	CASSLDSQGETQYF
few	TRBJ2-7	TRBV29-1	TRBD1	TGCAGCGTTGGGAGCCGGGACAGGGGGATTTCCTACGAGCAGTACTTC	CSVGSRDRGISYEQYF
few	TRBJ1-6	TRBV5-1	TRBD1	TGCGCCAGCAGCTTAACAGGGGGGAATTCACCCCTCCACTTT	CASSLTGGNSPLHF
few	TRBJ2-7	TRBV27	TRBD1	TGTGCCAGCAGCCTAGCAAGACAGGGTCCCAACGAGCAGTACTTC	CASSLARQGPNEQYF
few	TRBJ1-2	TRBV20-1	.	TGCAGTGCTAGAGGGCAAGATGGAAACTATGGCTACACCTTC	CSARGQDGNYGYTF
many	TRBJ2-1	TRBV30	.	TGTGCCTGGAGGTCGGCGGGGTCGAATGAGCAGTTCTTC	CAWRSAGSNEQFF
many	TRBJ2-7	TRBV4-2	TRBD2	TGTGCCAGCAGCCACCTAGCGGGACAGCCCCACGAGCAGTACTTC	CASSHLAGQPHEQYF
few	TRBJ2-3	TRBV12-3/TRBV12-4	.	TGTGCCAGCAGTTTAGGTGGGGACCCACTCAGCACAGATACGCAGTATTTT	CASSLGGDPLSTDTQYF
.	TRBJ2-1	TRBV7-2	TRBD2	TGTGCCAGCGAGCTCTACGGGAGGGACAATGAGCAGTTCTTC	CASELYGRDNEQFF
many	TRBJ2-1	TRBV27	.	TGTGCCAGCAGTTTGGGACTGATCAATGAGCAGTTCTTC	CASSLGLINEQFF
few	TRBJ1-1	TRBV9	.	TGTGCCAGCAGCGTAAGCGGGGGGTTCGGAGGGGACACTGAAGCTTTCTTT	CASSVSGGFGGDTEAFF
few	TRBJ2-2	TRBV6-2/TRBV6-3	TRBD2	TGTGCCAGCAGTCCGATGTTAGCGGGAACTACCGGGGAGCTGTTTTTT	CASSPMLAGTTGELFF
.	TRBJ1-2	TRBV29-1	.	TGCAGCGTCTTTTCAGCCAGGGACTATGGCTACACCTTC	CSVFSARDYGYTF
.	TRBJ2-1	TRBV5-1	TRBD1	TGCGCCAGCAGCTTGACAGGGGGAAAATACAATGAGCAGTTCTTC	CASSLTGGKYNEQFF
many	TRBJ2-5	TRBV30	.	TGTGCCTGGAGTGTCAACCAAGAGACCCAGTACTTC	CAWSVNQETQYF
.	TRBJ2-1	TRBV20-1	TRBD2	TGCAGTGCTAGAGTTCCTAGCGGGAGGGCCCACAATGAGCAGTTCTTC	CSARVPSGRAHNEQFF
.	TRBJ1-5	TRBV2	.	TGTGCCAGCAGTGAAGCAGGGGGGGGGAGCGCCAATCAGCCCCAGCATTTT	CASSEAGGGSANQPQHF
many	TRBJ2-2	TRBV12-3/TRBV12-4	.	TGTGCCAGCAGACCGAGCTCGAACACCGGGGAGCTGTTTTTT	CASRPSSNTGELFF
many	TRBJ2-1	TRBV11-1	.	TGTGCCAGCAGCTTAGATAGTGAGCAGTTCTTC	CASSLDSEQFF
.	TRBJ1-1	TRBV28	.	TGTGCCAGCAGCCGACAGATTGACACTGAAGCTTTCTTT	CASSRQIDTEAFF
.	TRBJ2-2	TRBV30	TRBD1	TGTGCCTTTCCGACAGGGGGTACGAACACCGGGGAGCTGTTTTTT	CAFPTGGTNTGELFF
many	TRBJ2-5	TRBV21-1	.	TGTGCCAGCACCACCTTCGACAGGCCGGAGACCCAGTACTTC	CASTTFDRPETQYF
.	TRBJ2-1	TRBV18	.	TGTGCCAGCTCACCCGTGATGGGCGTGGTCTACAATGAGCAGTTCTTC	CASSPVMGVVYNEQFF
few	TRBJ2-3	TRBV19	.	TGTGCCAGTAGTAGAATCACTGGCGGAACAGATACGCAGTATTTT	CASSRITGGTDTQYF
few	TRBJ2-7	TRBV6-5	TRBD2	TGTGCCAGCAGTTACTCAGGCGGGAGGGACGAGCAGTACTTC	CASSYSGGRDEQYF
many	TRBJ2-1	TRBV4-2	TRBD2	TGTGCCAGCAGCCAAGTGGTATCTAGCGGTAGCTCCTACAATGAGCAGTTCTTC	CASSQVVSSGSSYNEQFF
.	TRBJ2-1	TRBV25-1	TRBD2	TGTGCCAGCAGTGCGAAAACTAGCGGGAGTGTCAATGAGCAGTTCTTC	CASSAKTSGSVNEQFF
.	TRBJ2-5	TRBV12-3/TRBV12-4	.	TGTGCCAGCAGTTTACGGCTATCCCAAGAGACCCAGTACTTC	CASSLRLSQETQYF
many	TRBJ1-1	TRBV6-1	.	TGTGCCAGCGTGACAGGAGTCAGCAACACTGAAGCTTTCTTT	CASVTGVSNTEAFF
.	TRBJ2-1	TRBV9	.	TGTGCCAGCAGCGAAGGAGCCGGTGAGCAGTTCTTC	CASSEGAGEQFF
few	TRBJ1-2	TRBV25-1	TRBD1	TGTGCCAGCAGTTCAACGGGACAGGGCACAATTGGTGGCTACACCTTC	CASSSTGQGTIGGYTF
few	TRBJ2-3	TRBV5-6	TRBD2	TGTGCCAGCAGCTTGCCGGGAGGGGGAGCTACGCAGTATTTT	CASSLPGGGATQYF
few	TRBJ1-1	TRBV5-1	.	TGCGCCAGCACCTTAAGTGGACAAATGAACACTGAAGCTTTCTTT	CASTLSGQMNTEAFF
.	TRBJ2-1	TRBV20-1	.	TGCAGAGCCCTTCCTAGCGAGAGCTCCTACAATGAGCAGTTCTTC	CRALPSESSYNEQFF
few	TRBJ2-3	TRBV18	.	TGTGCCAGCTCACCAATGTCAGATACGCAGTATTTT	CASSPMSDTQYF
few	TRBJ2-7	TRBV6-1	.	TGTGCCAGCAGTGAAGAGTCGCTATCTACGAAGCAGTACTTC	CASSEESLSTKQYF
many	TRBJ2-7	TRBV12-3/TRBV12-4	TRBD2	TGTGCCAGCAGCCCGGGGACTAGCGGGAGAAACTACGAGCAGTACTTC	CASSPGTSGRNYEQYF
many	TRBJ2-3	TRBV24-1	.	TGTGCCACCAGTGATTTCCGGGGCTGGGACACAGATACGCAGTATTTT	CATSDFRGWDTDTQYF
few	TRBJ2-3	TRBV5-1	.	TGCGCCAGCAGCACCAGGGGTTCTACAGATACGCAGTATTTT	CASSTRGSTDTQYF
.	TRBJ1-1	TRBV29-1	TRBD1	TGCAGCGCTAAAGAGGGGGCCGGTGAAGCTTTCTTT	CSAKEGAGEAFF
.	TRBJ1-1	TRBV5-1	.	TGCGCCAGCAGCTTGGAGGGGAAGGCTGAAGCTTTCTTT	CASSLEGKAEAFF
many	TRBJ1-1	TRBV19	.	TGTGCCAGTAGTATCCTTTCTGAAGCTTTCTTT	CASSILSEAFF
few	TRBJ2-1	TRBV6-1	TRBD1	TGTGCCAGCAGTAAAGGACAGGGGGGTTATGGCAATGAGCAGTTCTTC	CASSKGQGGYGNEQFF
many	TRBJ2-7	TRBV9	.	TGTGCCAGCAGCGTAGAACCCGGGGTTCCGCACGAGCAGTACTTC	CASSVEPGVPHEQYF